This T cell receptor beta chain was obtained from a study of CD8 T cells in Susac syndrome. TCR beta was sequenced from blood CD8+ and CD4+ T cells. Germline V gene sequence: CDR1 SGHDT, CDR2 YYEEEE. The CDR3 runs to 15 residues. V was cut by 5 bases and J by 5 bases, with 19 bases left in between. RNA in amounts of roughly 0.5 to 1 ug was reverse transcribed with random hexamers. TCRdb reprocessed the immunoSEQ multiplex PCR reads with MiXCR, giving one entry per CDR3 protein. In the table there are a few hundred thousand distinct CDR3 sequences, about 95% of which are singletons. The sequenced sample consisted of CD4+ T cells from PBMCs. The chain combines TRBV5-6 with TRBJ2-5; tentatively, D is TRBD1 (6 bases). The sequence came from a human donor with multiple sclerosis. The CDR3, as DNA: TGTGCCAGCAGTTATATTGGAGGTGGGGGCGAGACCCAGTACTTC. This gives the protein CASSYIGGGGETQYF.